The 21 T cell receptor beta chains below come from one sample, sequenced in a study of T-cell reconstitution after alpha-beta-depleted transplantation in children. Preparation of the TCRbeta library was carried out with unique molecular identifiers. MiXCR, applied by TCRdb to the PCR reads, yields one record per CDR3 protein. Of 450,000 to 550,000 distinct CDR3 sequences listed, more than 9.5% are singletons. The sequencing here drew on PBMCs, mostly from graft donor cells, taken 180 days after TCRalphabeta/CD19-depleted stem cell transplant. The origin of the receptors is a female patient aged 2-15 years who had a stem cell transplant for aplastic anemia, so the T cells may come from the graft donor.

In this sample, this clonotype turned up a few times. The CDR3: CASSQLDSLAEQYF. CDR3 sequence (DNA): TGTGCCAGCAGTCAACTAGACTCCCTCGCCGAGCAGTACTTC. The chain uses TRBV6-1 and TRBJ2-7; the D gene is possibly TRBD2 (5 bases). Germline V lookup: CDR1 MNHNS, CDR2 SASEGT. The CDR3 totals 14 residues. Trimming left V 5 bases short and J 6 bases short, with 17 bases between.

This clonotype was seen more than once but under ten times. The chain has TRBV6-2 or TRBV6-3 and TRBJ2-1; 10 bases are shared with TRBD2. The CDR3 consists of 15 residues. Germline CDR1 MNHEY, CDR2 SVGEGT. With V trimmed by 4 bases and J by 9 bases, 9 bases remained unmatched. CDR3 protein: CASSLSSGSLGEQFF. The CDR3 DNA sequence: TGTGCCAGCAGTTTATCTAGCGGGAGTTTGGGTGAGCAGTTCTTC.

At least ten counts were recorded for this clonotype. V gene TRBV5-1 combines with J gene TRBJ2-1, with 9 bases lining up with TRBD2. The CDR3 runs 15 residues. Germline lookup yields CDR1 SGHRS and CDR2 YFSETQ. V lost 1 base to trimming and J lost 2 bases; unmatched junction nucleotides: 1. The CDR3 sequence is CASSLSSGAYNEQFF. DNA for the CDR3: TGCGCCAGCAGCTTGTCTAGCGGGGCCTACAATGAGCAGTTCTTC.

This clonotype was observed a handful of times. This chain joins TRBV13 and TRBJ2-7; TRBD1 matches at 10 bases. CDR1 PRHDT and CDR2 FYEKMQ come from the germline V gene (reference sequence). Trimming at V came to 3 bases and at J to 3 bases, leaving 20 bases not matched to a gene. CDR3 length: 20 amino acids. CDR3 bases: TGTGCCAGCAGCTTCAAACCCACCGGGACAGGGGCTAAAAAGTTCTACGAGCAGTACTTC. It translates to CASSFKPTGTGAKKFYEQYF.

The V and J genes are TRBV5-6 and TRBJ2-5; 7 bases are a match to TRBD2. Germline V gives CDR1 SGHDT, CDR2 YYEEEE. Trimming cost V 6 bases and J 5 bases; bases outside gene matches: 7. The CDR3 runs to 13 residues. CDR3 residues: CASTSGGRETQYF. The CDR3 DNA reads TGTGCCAGCACCTCGGGGGGAAGGGAGACCCAGTACTTC.

This clonotype was seen a handful of times. The chain employs TRBV20-1 and TRBJ1-3; D gene ambiguous. This CDR3 region has 15 residues. Germline CDR1 DFQATT, CDR2 SNEGSKA (reference sequence). V lost 5 bases, J lost 4 bases, and 18 bases lay in between. For the CDR3, the DNA is TGCAGTGCTGGGCGGGGTCGAGTATCCGGAAACACCATATATTTT. Translation gives CSAGRGRVSGNTIYF.

This clonotype has a handful of counts. Here the CDR3 DNA reads TGTGCCAGCCGGTTACTAGCGGGCTCTCCCTACGAGCAGTACGTC. Its protein is CASRLLAGSPYEQYV. The chain employs TRBV16 and TRBJ2-7; 9 nucleotides line up with TRBD2. V lost 8 bases, J lost 2 bases, and 10 bases stayed unmatched. The CDR3 runs to 15 residues. The V gene's germline CDR1 is KGHSY and CDR2 FQNENV.

This clonotype showed up just a few times. The V gene is TRBV9, the J gene TRBJ2-7; 8 bases align to TRBD2. Germline CDR1 reads SGDLS; CDR2 reads YYNGEE. The CDR3 has 15 residues. The J segment lost 3 bases and the V segment lost 2 bases, leaving 7 bases of the junction unmatched. The CDR3 nucleotides are TGTGCCAGCAGCGTCAGCGGGAGTGGAAACTACGAGCAGTACTTC. Protein product: CASSVSGSGNYEQYF.

This rearrangement joins TRBV6-1 to TRBJ2-7; weak D call: TRBD2 (5 bases). This CDR3 comprises 14 residues. The germline CDR1 and CDR2 sequences are MNHNS and SASEGT. V lost 6 bases and J 6 bases, leaving 18 bases between the germline ends. The CDR3 DNA reads TGTGCCAGCAGCCAGCAACTAGATTTCGGCGAGCAGTACTTC. It specifies CASSQQLDFGEQYF.

This clonotype was seen more than once but under ten times. The chain carries TRBV5-1 and TRBJ2-5; 11 bases agree with TRBD2. Germline CDR1 is SGHRS and CDR2 is YFSETQ. The CDR3 contains 16 residues. With V trimmed by 6 bases and J by 4 bases, 11 bases remained unmatched. CDR3 DNA: TGCGCCAGCAAGCTACGAACTAGCGGGAGTCTAGAGACCCAGTACTTC. This gives the protein CASKLRTSGSLETQYF.

This clonotype has just a few counts. The chain links TRBV30 to TRBJ1-2; 7 nucleotides align to TRBD1. CDR3 length equals 13 residues. CDR1 is GTSNPN, CDR2 SVGIG, per germline (reference sequence). Trimming cost V 5 bases and J 6 bases; bases outside gene matches: 9. Here the CDR3 DNA reads TGTGCCTGGGGGACGACAGGGAAGGATGGCTACACCTTC. Its protein is CAWGTTGKDGYTF.

This CDR3 reads CASSMGLGLNTYEQYF. The CDR3 coding sequence is TGTGCCAGTAGTATGGGTCTGGGCCTTAACACCTACGAGCAGTACTTC. The chain links TRBV19 to TRBJ2-7; D gene uncertain. This CDR3 region has 16 residues. CDR1 and CDR2 (germline): LNHDA, SQIVND (reference sequence). V dropped 3 bases and J dropped 2 bases, with 17 bases sitting between them. Variable domain in full (rest from reference TRBV19 and TRBJ2-7): DGGITQSPKYLFRKEGQNVTLSCEQNLNHDAMYWYRQDPGQGLRLIYYSQIVNDFQKGDIAEGYSVSREKKESFPLTVTSAQKNPTAFYLCASSMGLGLNTYEQYFGPGTRLTVT.

This clonotype was detected once. The conserved final phenylalanine or tryptophan is absent from the CDR3, which likely points to a read error. The V and J genes are TRBV15 and TRBJ1-4; perhaps TRBD1 as D (6 bases). The CDR3 consists of 12 residues. CDR1 LNHNV and CDR2 YYDKDF come from the germline V gene (reference sequence). The V gene lost 9 bases and the J gene lost 8 bases, with 13 bases spanning the gap. The CDR3 nucleotides read TGTGCCACAAGACAGGACGGGGAAAAACTGTTTTTG. This encodes CATRQDGEKLFL.

This clonotype was recorded many times. The chain uses TRBV5-1 and TRBJ1-2; D unclear. The length of the CDR3 is 14 residues. The V gene lost 0 bases and the J gene lost 2 bases, with 8 bases spanning the gap. Germline V gene lookup returns CDR1 SGHRS and CDR2 YFSETQ. The CDR3 DNA reads TGCGCCAGCAGCTTGGCCTATACCAACTATGGCTACACCTTC. It encodes CASSLAYTNYGYTF.

This clonotype was counted ten times or more. As DNA, the CDR3 is TGTGCCAGCAGCCAAAAGAACACTGAAGCTTTCTTT. It specifies CASSQKNTEAFF. The chain employs TRBV3-1 and TRBJ1-1; D not resolved. With 2 bases removed from V and 1 base from J, the gap between germline ends came to 2 bases. Looked up from germline, CDR1 is LGHDT and CDR2 is YNNKEL (reference sequence). CDR3 length: 12 residues.

In its sample, this clonotype was seen many times. The rearrangement uses TRBV10-3 and TRBJ2-2, with D possibly being TRBD2 (5 bases). The germline V gene encodes CDR1 ENHRY and CDR2 SYGVKD. Trimming shortened V by 4 bases and J by 0 bases, and 15 bases separated the two germline ends. The CDR3 length is 17 residues. The CDR3 loop reads CAISGRATPANTGELFF. DNA for the CDR3: TGTGCCATCAGTGGGCGGGCCACCCCCGCGAACACCGGGGAGCTGTTTTTT.

The chain has TRBV24-1 and TRBJ2-5, with 9 positions matching TRBD2. Germline CDR1 is KGHDR and CDR2 is SFDVKD. The J segment lost 5 bases and the V segment lost 3 bases, leaving 9 bases of the junction unmatched. The CDR3 consists of 16 residues. The CDR3 coding sequence is TGTGCCACCAGTGATGCCGGGACTAGCTATAGGGAGACCCAGTACTTC. Translation: CATSDAGTSYRETQYF.

This clonotype appeared a few times. The chain recombines TRBV20-1 with TRBJ2-7; no clear D gene. The germline CDR1 and CDR2 sequences are DFQATT and SNEGSKA (reference sequence). The germline V and J ends were trimmed by 5 bases and 0 bases, with 11 bases remaining between them. The CDR3 has 13 amino acids. The CDR3 DNA is TGCAGTGCTTGGGCTAGTAGCTCCTACGAGCAGTACTTC. It encodes CSAWASSSYEQYF.

This clonotype was found a few times. The chain employs TRBV3-1 and TRBJ1-1; D is unresolved. The CDR3 loop spans 18 amino acids. CDR1 is LGHDT, CDR2 YNNKEL, per germline (reference sequence). Trimming shortened V by 1 base and J by 0 bases, and 18 bases separated the two germline ends. CDR3 nucleotides: TGTGCCAGCAGCCAAGTGGCGGGCAGGCAGATTTTGAACACTGAAGCTTTCTTT. Protein: CASSQVAGRQILNTEAFF. The full variable domain, with the rest looked up from reference TRBV3-1 and TRBJ1-1, is DTAVSQTPKYLVTQMGNDKSIKCEQNLGHDTMYWYKQDSKKFLKIMFSYNNKELIINETVPNRFSPKSPDKAHLNLHINSLELGDSAVYFCASSQVAGRQILNTEAFFGQGTRLTVV.

This clonotype has a handful of counts. The chain joins TRBV20-1 to TRBJ1-4; D not resolved. Between the trimmed V and J ends, which lost 6 bases and 2 bases, there was a span of 10 bases. The CDR3 totals 13 residues. Germline CDR1 and CDR2: DFQATT and SNEGSKA (reference sequence). The CDR3 DNA reads TGCAGTGCAGACCCGGCCACTAATGAAAAACTGTTTTTT. The encoded protein is CSADPATNEKLFF.

The CDR3 region has the DNA TGTGCCAGCAGTCCGTCGAAGTGGCCCGCTGGAAACACCATATATTTT. The encoded protein is CASSPSKWPAGNTIYF. The V and J genes are TRBV27 and TRBJ1-3; D not certain. Trimming cost V 5 bases and J 2 bases, with 16 bases left between them. The germline CDR1 and CDR2 sequences are MNHEY and SMNVEV (reference sequence). The CDR3 loop spans 16 amino acids.